Listed here are 11 T cell receptor beta chains from one sample, sequenced in a study of cytomegalovirus exposure and HLA in healthy donors. Primers included in the PCR were 60 Vbeta and 13 Jbeta primers. TCRdb's table, derived via immunoSEQ multiplex PCR, lists solely in-frame clones and lacks some. There are 100,000 to 150,000 clones in the sample; over 60% occur only once, and less than 5% lies in the top ten. Sequencing was performed on PBMCs. The source of these receptors is a man aged 60 to 69 in good health and CMV-seropositive.

The chain links TRBV10-3 to TRBJ2-7; 10 nucleotides align to TRBD2. Germline loops: CDR1 ENHRY, CDR2 SYGVKD. V was clipped by 5 bases and J by 2 bases; unmatched bases: 6. CDR3 length: 15 residues. The CDR3 DNA reads TGTGCCATCAGTCCTCTAGCGGGGGCAACCTACGAGCAGTACTTC. Amino acids: CAISPLAGATYEQYF.

The rearrangement joins TRBV10-1 to TRBJ1-1, with a weak D call TRBD1 (6 bases). The CDR3 covers 13 residues. Germline V gene lookup returns CDR1 WNHNN and CDR2 SYGVQD (reference sequence). Trimming took 6 bases from V and 4 from J, leaving 12 bases between them. The CDR3, as DNA: TGCGCCAGCAGGGACCAGGGGAGCACTGAAGCTTTCTTT. Its translation is CASRDQGSTEAFF.

The V call is TRBV7-2, the J call TRBJ2-5, with 14 nucleotides matching TRBD2. V was clipped by 5 bases and J by 5 bases; unmatched bases: 7. The CDR3 is made up of 16 amino acids. Per germline, CDR1 SGHTA and CDR2 FQGNSA. In nucleotides, the CDR3 is TGTGCCAGCAGCAAAGGGACTAGCGGGGGCAGGGAGACCCAGTACTTC. Translating gives CASSKGTSGGRETQYF.

The V call is TRBV18, the J call TRBJ1-4; D perhaps matches TRBD1 (6 bases). The germline gives CDR1 KGHSH, CDR2 LQKENI. This CDR3 has 14 amino acids. Trimming pared 4 bases from V and 5 bases from J, leaving 11 bases between. The CDR3 DNA reads as TGTGCCAGCTCACAGGGACAAGACAATGAAAAACTGTTTTTT. Amino acids: CASSQGQDNEKLFF.

The J gene is TRBJ2-5, the V gene TRBV4-1, with TRBD2 matching 8 bases. This CDR3 is built from 18 residues. CDR1 MGHRA and CDR2 YSYEKL come from the germline V gene. Unmatched junction bases numbered 11, after V lost 0 bases and J lost 2 bases. CDR3 sequence (DNA): TGCGCCAGCAGCCAAGATGGGGTGGGGACTAGAGGGCAAGAGACCCAGTACTTC. Translation: CASSQDGVGTRGQETQYF.

V gene TRBV6-1 combines with J gene TRBJ2-5; no clear D. Germline V CDR1 and CDR2: MNHNS, SASEGT. The CDR3 consists of 13 residues. Trimming took 5 bases from V and 2 from J, leaving 9 bases between them. CDR3 DNA: TGTGCCAGCAGTTCTGTACAGCAAGAGACCCAGTACTTC. Amino acids: CASSSVQQETQYF.

The J gene is TRBJ1-1, the V gene TRBV28; D uncertain. CDR1 is MDHEN, CDR2 SYDVKM, per germline. The CDR3 is 14 residues long. V dropped 8 bases and J dropped 5 bases, with 18 bases sitting between them. CDR3 in DNA: TGTGCCAGCCTCGCGAGACTCCGAAGTACTGAAGCTTTCTTT. Encoded protein: CASLARLRSTEAFF.

V is TRBV5-1 and J is TRBJ2-5, with D unclear. The CDR3 spans 15 residues. The germline CDR1 and CDR2 sequences are SGHRS and YFSETQ. Trimming removed 0 bases at V and 1 base at J, with 10 bases between. Here the CDR3 reads CASSLVSPVQETQYF. The CDR3 DNA sequence: TGCGCCAGCAGCTTGGTATCGCCAGTCCAAGAGACCCAGTACTTC.

V is TRBV7-3 and J is TRBJ2-3; TRBD1 agrees at 7 bases. The V gene's germline CDR1 is SGHTA and CDR2 FQGTGA. The CDR3 runs to 14 residues. The V gene end was trimmed by 5 bases and the J gene end by 1 base; junction bases not matched to a gene: 3. In nucleotides, the CDR3 is TGTGCCAGCAGCCCAGGACAGGGCACAGATACGCAGTATTTT. Its protein is CASSPGQGTDTQYF.

J is TRBJ1-5 and V is TRBV2; D call uncertain. Per the germline V gene, CDR1 is SNHLY and CDR2 is FYNNEI. The CDR3 is made up of 13 amino acids. V dropped 3 bases and J dropped 4 bases, with 7 bases sitting between them. Here the CDR3 reads CASSDSENQPQHF. In nucleotides, the CDR3 is TGTGCCAGCAGTGATTCAGAAAATCAGCCCCAGCATTTT.

The V and J genes are TRBV5-6 and TRBJ2-1; 7 bases fit TRBD1. V dropped 2 bases and J dropped 8; count of bases not matched to a gene: 4. Germline lookup yields CDR1 SGHDT and CDR2 YYEEEE. The CDR3 is made up of 13 amino acids. The chain's CDR3 is CASSFDRDHEQFF. As DNA, the CDR3 is TGTGCCAGCAGCTTCGACAGGGACCATGAGCAGTTCTTC.